Presented here are 5 T cell receptor beta chains from one specimen sequenced in a study of shared clonotypes between healthy human individuals. Using immunoSEQ multiplex PCR, the repertoire was profiled, and TCRdb retains in-frame clones only, with some absent. The sample carries around 2.1 million clones, roughly 91% recorded once. Naive CD8 cells lacked CD45RO and underwent positive selection for CCR7, leaving out terminally differentiated effector memory CD45RA+ cells. Material: naive CD8+ T cells from PBMCs. The source of these receptors is a man aged 18 to 30 in good health. Some clones in this sample may be carry-over from other donors' samples.

The CDR3 DNA reads as TGTGCCAGCAGCCAAGGATCCCAGCTAACCTACGAGCAGTACTTC. This gives the protein CASSQGSQLTYEQYF. V usage is TRBV14 and J usage is TRBJ2-7, with unresolved D. The CDR3 is 15 residues long. Trimming removed 1 base from V and 2 bases from J, with 12 bases in between. The germline gives CDR1 SGHDN, CDR2 FVKESK.

The chain combines TRBV9 with TRBJ2-1; TRBD2 agrees at 9 bases. This CDR3 comprises 16 residues. Germline V gene data show CDR1 as SGDLS and CDR2 as YYNGEE. V lost 1 base to trimming and J lost 1 base; unmatched junction nucleotides: 3. This chain's CDR3 is CASSVLSGRSYNEQFF. The DNA of the CDR3 is TGTGCCAGCAGCGTACTCAGCGGGAGGTCCTACAATGAGCAGTTCTTC.

The rearrangement joins TRBV28 to TRBJ2-5, with D unresolved. Trimming pared 3 bases from V and 5 bases from J, leaving 7 bases between. CDR3 size: 12 residues. CDR1 and CDR2 (germline): MDHEN, SYDVKM. CDR3 region: CASSFVAETQYF. The CDR3 DNA reads as TGTGCCAGCAGTTTCGTTGCGGAGACCCAGTACTTC.

This clone was recorded only once. The rearrangement links TRBV4-2 to TRBJ2-7, with 7 bases that match TRBD1. Germline CDR1 LGHNA, CDR2 YNFKEQ. The ends lost 0 bases at V and 5 bases at J; junction bases unmatched: 7. The CDR3 has 15 amino acids. For the CDR3, the DNA is TGTGCCAGCAGCCAAGACCGGGGCAGGGGGAACGAGCAGTACTTC. Translating it yields CASSQDRGRGNEQYF.

This sequence joins TRBV13 and TRBJ2-5, with D possibly TRBD2 on 6 matching bases. V shed 4 bases and J shed 0 bases, with 12 bases lying between them. From germline, CDR1 is PRHDT and CDR2 FYEKMQ (reference sequence). The CDR3 is 15 amino acids. CDR3 protein: CASSSRDSYQETQYF. The CDR3 DNA is TGTGCCAGCAGCTCCCGGGACTCGTACCAAGAGACCCAGTACTTC.